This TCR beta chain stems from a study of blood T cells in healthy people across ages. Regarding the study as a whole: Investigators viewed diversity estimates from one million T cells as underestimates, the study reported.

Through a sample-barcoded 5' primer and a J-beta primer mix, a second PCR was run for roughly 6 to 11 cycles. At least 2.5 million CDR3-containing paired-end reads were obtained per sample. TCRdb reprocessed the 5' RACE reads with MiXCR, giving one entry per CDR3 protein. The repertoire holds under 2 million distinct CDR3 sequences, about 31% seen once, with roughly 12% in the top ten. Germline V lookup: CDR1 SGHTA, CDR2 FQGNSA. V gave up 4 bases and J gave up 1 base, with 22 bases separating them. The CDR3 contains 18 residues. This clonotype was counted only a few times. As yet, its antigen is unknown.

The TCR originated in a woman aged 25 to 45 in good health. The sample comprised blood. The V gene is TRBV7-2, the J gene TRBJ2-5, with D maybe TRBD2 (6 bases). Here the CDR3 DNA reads TGTGCCAGCAGCTGGGGCGGTGGGAGGAGGATAAGCCAAGAGACCCAGTACTTC. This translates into CASSWGGGRRISQETQYF.